This T cell receptor beta chain stems from a study of T cell changes during pregnancy in multiple sclerosis. Trimming stripped 7 bases from V and 2 bases from J, with 11 bases between. The CDR3 has 13 amino acids. CDR1 SEHNR and CDR2 FQNEAQ come from the germline V gene (reference sequence). The method was immunoSEQ multiplex PCR; TCRdb's version includes in-frame clones alone and lacks a portion of them. The sample has almost 55,000 clones; around nine tenths are singletons. The chain combines TRBV7-9 with TRBJ1-2; D perhaps matches TRBD1 (5 bases). This material consisted of CD8+ T cells from peripheral blood mononuclear cells, taken before pregnancy. This receptor was obtained from a female donor with multiple sclerosis, enrolled in a pregnancy study. CDR3 nucleotides: TGTGCCAGCATCCAAGACAGCAACTATGGCTACACCTTC. Amino acid sequence: CASIQDSNYGYTF. The whole variable domain, remainder taken from reference TRBV7-9 and TRBJ1-2, is DTGVSQNPRHKITKRGQNVTFRCDPISEHNRLYWYRQTLGQGPEFLTYFQNEAQLEKSRLLSDRFSAERPKGSFSTLEIQRTEQGDSAMYLCASIQDSNYGYTFGSGTRLTVV.